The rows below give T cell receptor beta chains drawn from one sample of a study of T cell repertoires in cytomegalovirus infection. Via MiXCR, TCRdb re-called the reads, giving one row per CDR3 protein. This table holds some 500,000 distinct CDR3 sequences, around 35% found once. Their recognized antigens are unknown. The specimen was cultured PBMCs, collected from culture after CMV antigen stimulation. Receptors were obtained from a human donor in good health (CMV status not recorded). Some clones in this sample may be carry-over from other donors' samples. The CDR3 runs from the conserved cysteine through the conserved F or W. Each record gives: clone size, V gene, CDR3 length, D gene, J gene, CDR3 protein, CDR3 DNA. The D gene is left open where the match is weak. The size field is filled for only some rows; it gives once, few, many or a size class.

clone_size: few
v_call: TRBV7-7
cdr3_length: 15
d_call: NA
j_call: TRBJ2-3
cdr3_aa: CASSSGPTRADTQYF
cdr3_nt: TGTGCCAGCAGCTCTGGCCCCACCAGGGCAGATACGCAGTATTTT

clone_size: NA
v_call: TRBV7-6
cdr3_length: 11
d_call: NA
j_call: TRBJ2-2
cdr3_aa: CASRNSGELFF
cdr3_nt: TGTGCCAGCCGAAACTCCGGGGAGCTGTTTTTT

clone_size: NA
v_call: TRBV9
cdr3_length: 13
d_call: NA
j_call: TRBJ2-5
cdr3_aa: CASSAGMQETQYF
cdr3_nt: TGTGCCAGCAGCGCAGGGATGCAAGAGACCCAGTACTTC

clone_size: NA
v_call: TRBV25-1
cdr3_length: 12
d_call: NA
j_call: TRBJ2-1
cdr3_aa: CASSTMLGEQFF
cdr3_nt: TGTGCCAGCAGTACCATGTTGGGTGAGCAGTTCTTC

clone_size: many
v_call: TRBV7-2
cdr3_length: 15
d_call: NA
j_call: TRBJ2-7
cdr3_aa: CASSLFARGYYEQYF
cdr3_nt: TGTGCCAGCAGCTTATTCGCGCGGGGCTACTACGAGCAGTACTTC

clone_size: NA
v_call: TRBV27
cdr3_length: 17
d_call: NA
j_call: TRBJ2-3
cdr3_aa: CASSLSATRPGGDTQYF
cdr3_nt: TGTGCCAGCAGTTTATCGGCTACCCGACCCGGGGGAGATACGCAGTATTTT

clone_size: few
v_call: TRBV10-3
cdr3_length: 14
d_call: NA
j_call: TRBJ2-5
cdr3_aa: CAISEEDFQETQYF
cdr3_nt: TGTGCCATCAGTGAGGAGGACTTCCAAGAGACCCAGTACTTC

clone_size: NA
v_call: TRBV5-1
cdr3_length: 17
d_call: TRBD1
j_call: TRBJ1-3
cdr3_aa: CASSLVPGQPSGNTIYF
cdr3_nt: TGCGCCAGCAGCTTGGTTCCGGGACAGCCTTCTGGAAACACCATATATTTT

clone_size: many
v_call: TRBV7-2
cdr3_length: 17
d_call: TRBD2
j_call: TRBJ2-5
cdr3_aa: CASSLRRLAGAGETQYF
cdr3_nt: TGTGCCAGCAGCTTACGGCGGCTAGCGGGAGCTGGAGAGACCCAGTACTTC

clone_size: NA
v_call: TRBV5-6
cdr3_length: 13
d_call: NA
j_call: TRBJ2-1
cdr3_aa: CASSPTSLYEQFF
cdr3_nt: TGTGCCAGCAGCCCCACTAGCTTGTATGAGCAGTTCTTC

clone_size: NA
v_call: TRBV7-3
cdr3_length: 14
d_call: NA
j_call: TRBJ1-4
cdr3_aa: CASSPVGGFEKLFF
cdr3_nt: TGTGCCAGCAGCCCAGTCGGCGGCTTTGAAAAACTGTTTTTT

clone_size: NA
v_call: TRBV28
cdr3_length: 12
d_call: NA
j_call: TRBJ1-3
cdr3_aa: CASLDSPNTIYF
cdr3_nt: TGTGCCAGCCTGGACTCCCCAAACACCATATATTTT

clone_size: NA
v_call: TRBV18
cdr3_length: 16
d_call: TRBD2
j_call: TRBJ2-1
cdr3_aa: CASSPGDYPPGAEQFF
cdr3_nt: TGTGCCAGCTCACCGGGGGACTACCCGCCGGGAGCCGAGCAGTTCTTC

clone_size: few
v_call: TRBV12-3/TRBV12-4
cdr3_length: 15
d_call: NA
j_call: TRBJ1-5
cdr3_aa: CASSDTDGPGQPQHF
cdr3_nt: TGTGCCAGCAGTGATACGGACGGGCCGGGTCAGCCCCAGCATTTT

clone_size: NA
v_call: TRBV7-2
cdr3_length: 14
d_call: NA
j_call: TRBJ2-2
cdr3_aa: CASSLQENTGELFF
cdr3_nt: TGTGCCAGCAGCTTGCAGGAGAACACCGGGGAGCTGTTTTTT

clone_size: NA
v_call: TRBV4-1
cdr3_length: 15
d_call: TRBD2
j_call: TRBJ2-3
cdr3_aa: CASSQLAEGTDTQYF
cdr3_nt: TGCGCCAGCAGCCAGCTAGCGGAGGGCACAGATACGCAGTATTTT

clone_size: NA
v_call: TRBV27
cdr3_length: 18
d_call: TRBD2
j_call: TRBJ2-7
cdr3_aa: CASSLGVVGSGRADEQYF
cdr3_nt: TGTGCCAGCAGTTTAGGCGTCGTCGGCAGCGGGAGGGCAGACGAGCAGTACTTC

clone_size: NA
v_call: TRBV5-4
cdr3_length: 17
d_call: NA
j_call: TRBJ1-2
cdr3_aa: CASSLEGGVPTNYGYTF
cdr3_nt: TGTGCCAGCAGCTTGGAGGGAGGGGTTCCCACTAACTATGGCTACACCTTC

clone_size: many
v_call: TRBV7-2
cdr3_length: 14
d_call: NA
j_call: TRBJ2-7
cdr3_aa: CASSLAGSSYEQYF
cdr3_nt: TGTGCCAGCAGCTTAGCCGGGTCGAGCTACGAGCAGTACTTC

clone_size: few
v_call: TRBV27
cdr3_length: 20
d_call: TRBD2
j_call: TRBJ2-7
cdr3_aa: CASSPSRGSGSLRLTYEQYF
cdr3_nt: TGTGCCAGCAGCCCATCCCGTGGTAGCGGGAGTCTCCGATTAACCTACGAGCAGTACTTC

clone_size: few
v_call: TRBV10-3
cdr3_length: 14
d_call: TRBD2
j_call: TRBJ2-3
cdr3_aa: CAISEREGSDTQYF
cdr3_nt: TGTGCCATCAGTGAGCGGGAGGGTTCAGATACGCAGTATTTT

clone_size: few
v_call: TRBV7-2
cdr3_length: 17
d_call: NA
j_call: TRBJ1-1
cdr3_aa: CASSLAPGGAVNTEAFF
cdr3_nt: TGTGCCAGCAGCTTAGCCCCCGGGGGGGCCGTAAACACTGAAGCTTTCTTT

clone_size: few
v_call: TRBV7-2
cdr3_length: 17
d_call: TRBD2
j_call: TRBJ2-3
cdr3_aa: CASSLALVSGRIDTQYF
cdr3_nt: TGTGCCAGCAGCTTAGCGCTGGTTAGCGGGAGGATAGATACGCAGTATTTT

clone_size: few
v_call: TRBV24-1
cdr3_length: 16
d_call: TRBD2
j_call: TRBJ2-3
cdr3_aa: CATSDLLAGEPDTQYF
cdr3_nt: TGTGCCACCAGTGATCTACTAGCGGGAGAACCAGATACGCAGTATTTT

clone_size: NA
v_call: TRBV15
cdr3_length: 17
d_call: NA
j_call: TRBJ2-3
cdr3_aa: CATSRDIRSSSTDTQYF
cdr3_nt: TGTGCCACCAGCAGAGATATCCGTTCCTCTAGCACAGATACGCAGTATTTT

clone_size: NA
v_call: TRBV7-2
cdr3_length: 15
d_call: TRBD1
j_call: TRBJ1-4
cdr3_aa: CASRQPGQGKEKLFF
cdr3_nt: TGTGCCAGCAGGCAGCCGGGACAGGGTAAAGAAAAACTGTTTTTT

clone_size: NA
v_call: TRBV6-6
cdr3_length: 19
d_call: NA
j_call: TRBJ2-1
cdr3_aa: CASSYWPTGAVAGVDEQFF
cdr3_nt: TGTGCCAGCAGTTACTGGCCGACGGGGGCGGTCGCCGGCGTGGATGAGCAGTTCTTC

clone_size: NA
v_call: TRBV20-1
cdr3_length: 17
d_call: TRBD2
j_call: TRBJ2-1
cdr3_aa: CSAPPAGLAGGRGEQFF
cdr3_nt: TGCAGTGCTCCTCCGGCTGGACTAGCGGGAGGGAGGGGTGAGCAGTTCTTC